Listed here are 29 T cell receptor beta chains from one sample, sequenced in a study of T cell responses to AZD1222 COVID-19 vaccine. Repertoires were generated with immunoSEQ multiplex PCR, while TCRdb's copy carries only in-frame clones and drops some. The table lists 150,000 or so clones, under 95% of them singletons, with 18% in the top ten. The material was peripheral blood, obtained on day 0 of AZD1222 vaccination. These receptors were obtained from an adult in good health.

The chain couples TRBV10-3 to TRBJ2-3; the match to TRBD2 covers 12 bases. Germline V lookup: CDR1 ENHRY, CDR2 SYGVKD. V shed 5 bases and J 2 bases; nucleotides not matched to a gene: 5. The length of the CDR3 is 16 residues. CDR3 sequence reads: CAISLAGGPPTDTQYF. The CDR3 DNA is TGTGCCATCAGTCTAGCGGGAGGGCCCCCCACAGATACGCAGTATTTT.

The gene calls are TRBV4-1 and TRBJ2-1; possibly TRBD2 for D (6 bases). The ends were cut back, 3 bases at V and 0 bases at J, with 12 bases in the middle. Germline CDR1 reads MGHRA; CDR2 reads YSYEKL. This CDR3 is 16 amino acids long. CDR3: CASSHLAGSSYNEQFF. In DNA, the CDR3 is TGCGCCAGCAGCCACCTTGCGGGGAGCTCCTACAATGAGCAGTTCTTC.

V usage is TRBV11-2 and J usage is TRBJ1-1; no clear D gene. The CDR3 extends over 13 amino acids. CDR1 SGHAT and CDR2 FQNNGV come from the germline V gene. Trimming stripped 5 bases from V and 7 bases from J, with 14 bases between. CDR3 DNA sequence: TGTGCCAGCAGCCCCCCGTTCTCGGTTGAAGCTTTCTTT. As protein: CASSPPFSVEAFF.

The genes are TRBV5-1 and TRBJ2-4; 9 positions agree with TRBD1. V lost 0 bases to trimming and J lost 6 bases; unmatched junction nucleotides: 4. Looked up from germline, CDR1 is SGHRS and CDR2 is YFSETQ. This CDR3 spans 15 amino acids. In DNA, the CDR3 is TGCGCCAGCAGCTTGGAGGGGGACAGGGTAAACATTCAGTACTTC. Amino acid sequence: CASSLEGDRVNIQYF. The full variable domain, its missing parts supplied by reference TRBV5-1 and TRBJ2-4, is KAGVTQTPRYLIKTRGQQVTLSCSPISGHRSVSWYQQTPGQGLQFLFEYFSETQRNKGNFPGRFSGRQFSNSRSEMNVSTLELGDSALYLCASSLEGDRVNIQYFGAGTRLSVL.

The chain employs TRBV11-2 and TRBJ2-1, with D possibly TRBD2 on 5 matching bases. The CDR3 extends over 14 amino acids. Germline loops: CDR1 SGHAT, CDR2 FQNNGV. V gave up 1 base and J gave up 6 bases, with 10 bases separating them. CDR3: CASSLVLAANEQFF. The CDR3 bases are TGTGCCAGCAGCTTAGTCCTAGCAGCCAATGAGCAGTTCTTC.

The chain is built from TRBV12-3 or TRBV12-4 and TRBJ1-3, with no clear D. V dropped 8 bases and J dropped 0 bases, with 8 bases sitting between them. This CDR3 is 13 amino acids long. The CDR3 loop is CASARDSGNTIYF. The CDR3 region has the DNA TGTGCCAGCGCTCGGGACTCTGGAAACACCATATATTTT.

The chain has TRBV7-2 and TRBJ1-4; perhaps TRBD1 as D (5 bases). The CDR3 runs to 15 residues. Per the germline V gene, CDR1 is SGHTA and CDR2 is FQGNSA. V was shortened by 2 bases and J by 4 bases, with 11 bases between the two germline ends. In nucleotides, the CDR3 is TGTGCCAGCAGCTTACAGGGTGCGGGTAATGAAAAACTGTTTTTT. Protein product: CASSLQGAGNEKLFF. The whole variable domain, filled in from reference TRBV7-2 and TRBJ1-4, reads GAGVSQSPSNKVTEKGKDVELRCDPISGHTALYWYRQSLGQGLEFLIYFQGNSAPDKSGLPSDRFSAERTGGSVSTLTIQRTQQEDSAVYLCASSLQGAGNEKLFFGSGTQLSVL.

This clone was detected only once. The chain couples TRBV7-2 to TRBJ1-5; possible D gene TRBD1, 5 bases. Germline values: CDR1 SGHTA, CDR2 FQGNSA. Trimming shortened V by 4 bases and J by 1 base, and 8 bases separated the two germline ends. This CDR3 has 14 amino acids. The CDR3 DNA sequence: TGTGCCAGCAGCTCCCGGACAAGCAATCAGCCCCAGCATTTT. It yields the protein CASSSRTSNQPQHF.

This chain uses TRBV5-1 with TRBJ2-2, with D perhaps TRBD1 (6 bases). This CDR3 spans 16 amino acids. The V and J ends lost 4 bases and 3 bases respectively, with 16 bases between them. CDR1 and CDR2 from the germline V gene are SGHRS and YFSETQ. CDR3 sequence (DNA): TGCGCCAGCAGCCCGCATTGGGGGCAGGACACCGGGGAGCTGTTTTTT. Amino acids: CASSPHWGQDTGELFF.

The CDR3 DNA sequence: TGTGCCAGCTCACCATCGCCCGGGTTCAGGGAGACCCAGTACTTC. This translates into CASSPSPGFRETQYF. The chain combines TRBV18 with TRBJ2-5; D call uncertain. Germline-derived CDR1 and CDR2 are KGHSH and LQKENI. The CDR3 contains 15 residues. The V gene lost 2 bases and the J gene lost 5 bases, with 15 bases spanning the gap.

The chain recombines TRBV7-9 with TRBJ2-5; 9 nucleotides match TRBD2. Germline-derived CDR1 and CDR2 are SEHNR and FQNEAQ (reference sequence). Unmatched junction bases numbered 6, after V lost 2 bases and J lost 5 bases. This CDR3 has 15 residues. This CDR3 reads CASSLLAGVWETQYF. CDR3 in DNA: TGTGCCAGCAGCTTATTAGCGGGGGTATGGGAGACCCAGTACTTC.

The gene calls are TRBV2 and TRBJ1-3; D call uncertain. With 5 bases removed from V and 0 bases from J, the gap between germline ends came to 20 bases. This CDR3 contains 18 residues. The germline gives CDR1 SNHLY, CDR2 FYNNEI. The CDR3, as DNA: TGTGCCAGCAGTAAAAGTTGGGAGGGCCCCAGCTCTGGAAACACCATATATTTT. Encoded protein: CASSKSWEGPSSGNTIYF.

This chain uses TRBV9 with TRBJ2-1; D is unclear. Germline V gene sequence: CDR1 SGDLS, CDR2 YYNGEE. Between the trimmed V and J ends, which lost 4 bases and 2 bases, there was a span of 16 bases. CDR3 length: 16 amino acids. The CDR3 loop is CASSRNTFSAYNEQFF. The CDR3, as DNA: TGTGCCAGCAGCCGTAATACTTTCTCCGCCTACAATGAGCAGTTCTTC.

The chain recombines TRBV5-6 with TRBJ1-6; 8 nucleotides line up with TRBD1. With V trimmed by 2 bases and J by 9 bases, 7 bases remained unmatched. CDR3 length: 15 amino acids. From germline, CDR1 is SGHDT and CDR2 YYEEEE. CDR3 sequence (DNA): TGTGCCAGCAGCTTTTTGGACAGGGATGCTTCACCCCTCCACTTT. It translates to CASSFLDRDASPLHF.

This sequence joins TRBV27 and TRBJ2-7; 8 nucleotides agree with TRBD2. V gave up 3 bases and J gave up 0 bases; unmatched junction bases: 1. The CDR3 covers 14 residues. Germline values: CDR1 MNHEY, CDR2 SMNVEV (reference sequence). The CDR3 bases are TGTGCCAGCAGTTTCGGGACTAGCTCCTACGAGCAGTACTTC. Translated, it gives CASSFGTSSYEQYF.

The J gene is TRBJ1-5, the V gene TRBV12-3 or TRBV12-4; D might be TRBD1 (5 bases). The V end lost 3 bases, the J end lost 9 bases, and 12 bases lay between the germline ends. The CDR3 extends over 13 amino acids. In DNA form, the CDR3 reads TGTGCCAGCAGTTTGGGGACCATCAGGCCCCAGCATTTT. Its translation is CASSLGTIRPQHF.

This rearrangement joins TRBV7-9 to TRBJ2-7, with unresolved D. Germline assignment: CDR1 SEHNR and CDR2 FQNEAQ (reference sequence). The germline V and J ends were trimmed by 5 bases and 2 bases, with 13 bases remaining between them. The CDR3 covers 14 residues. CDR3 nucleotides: TGTGCCAGCAGCGACGAGACTGCGACCTACGAGCAGTACTTC. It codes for CASSDETATYEQYF.

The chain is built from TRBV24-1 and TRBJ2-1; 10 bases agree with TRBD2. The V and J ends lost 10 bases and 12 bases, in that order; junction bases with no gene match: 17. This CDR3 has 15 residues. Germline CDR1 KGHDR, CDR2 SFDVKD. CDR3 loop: CATTGPSGGTMRQFF. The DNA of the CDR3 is TGTGCCACGACTGGCCCTAGCGGGGGTACAATGAGGCAGTTCTTC.

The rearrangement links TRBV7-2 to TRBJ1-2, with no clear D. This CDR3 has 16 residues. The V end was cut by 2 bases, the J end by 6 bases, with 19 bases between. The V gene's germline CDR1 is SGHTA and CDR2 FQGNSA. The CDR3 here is CASSLLVVAGSDGYTF. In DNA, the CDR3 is TGTGCCAGCAGCTTATTAGTCGTGGCGGGGAGCGATGGCTACACCTTC.

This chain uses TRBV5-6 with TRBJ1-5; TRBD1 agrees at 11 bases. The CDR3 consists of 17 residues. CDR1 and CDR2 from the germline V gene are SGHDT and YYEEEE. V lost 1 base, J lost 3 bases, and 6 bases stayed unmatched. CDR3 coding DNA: TGTGCCAGCAGCTTGAGGGGGACAGGGGGTTACAATCAGCCCCAGCATTTT. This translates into CASSLRGTGGYNQPQHF. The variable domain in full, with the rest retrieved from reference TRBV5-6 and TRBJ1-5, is DAGVTQSPTHLIKTRGQQVTLRCSPKSGHDTVSWYQQALGQGPQFIFQYYEEEERQRGNFPDRFSGHQFPNYSSELNVNALLLGDSALYLCASSLRGTGGYNQPQHFGDGTRLSIL.

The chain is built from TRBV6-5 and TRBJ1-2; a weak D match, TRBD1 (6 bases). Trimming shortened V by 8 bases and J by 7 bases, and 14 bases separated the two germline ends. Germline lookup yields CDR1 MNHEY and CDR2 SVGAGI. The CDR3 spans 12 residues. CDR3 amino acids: CASGSRGGGYTF. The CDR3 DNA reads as TGTGCCAGCGGCTCCAGGGGAGGTGGCTACACCTTC.

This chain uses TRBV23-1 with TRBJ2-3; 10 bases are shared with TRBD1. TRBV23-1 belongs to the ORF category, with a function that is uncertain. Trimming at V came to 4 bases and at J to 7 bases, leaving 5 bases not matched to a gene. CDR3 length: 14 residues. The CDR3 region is CASSRDRGLYTQYF. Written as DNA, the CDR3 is TGCGCCAGCAGTCGAGACAGGGGGCTTTATACGCAGTATTTT.

DNA of the CDR3: TGCGCCAGCAGCCGGTCCCCTACATTTCGACAGATGACTAATGAAAAACTGTTTTTT. Encoded protein: CASSRSPTFRQMTNEKLFF. This sequence joins TRBV5-1 and TRBJ1-4; a weak D match, TRBD1 (5 bases). This CDR3 is 19 amino acids long. V shed 4 bases and J shed 2 bases, with 24 bases lying between them. CDR1 SGHRS and CDR2 YFSETQ come from the germline V gene. Together with reference TRBV5-1 and TRBJ1-4, the CDR3 gives the full variable domain: KAGVTQTPRYLIKTRGQQVTLSCSPISGHRSVSWYQQTPGQGLQFLFEYFSETQRNKGNFPGRFSGRQFSNSRSEMNVSTLELGDSALYLCASSRSPTFRQMTNEKLFFGSGTQLSVL.

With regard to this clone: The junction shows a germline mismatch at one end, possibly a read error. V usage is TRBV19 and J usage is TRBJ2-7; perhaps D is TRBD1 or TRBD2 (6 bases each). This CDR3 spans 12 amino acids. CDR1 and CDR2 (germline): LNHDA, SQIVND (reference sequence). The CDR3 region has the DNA TGTGCCAGTGGTCACAGGGAGGCACACATGGACTTC. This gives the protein CASGHREAHMDF.

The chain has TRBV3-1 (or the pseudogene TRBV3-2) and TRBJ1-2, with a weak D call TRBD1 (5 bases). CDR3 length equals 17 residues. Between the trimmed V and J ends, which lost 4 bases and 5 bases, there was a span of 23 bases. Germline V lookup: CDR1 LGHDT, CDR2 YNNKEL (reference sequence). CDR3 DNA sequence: TGTGCCAGCAGCCGCGGTTTCGGGACGAAAAAGGAATATGGCTACACCTTC. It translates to CASSRGFGTKKEYGYTF.

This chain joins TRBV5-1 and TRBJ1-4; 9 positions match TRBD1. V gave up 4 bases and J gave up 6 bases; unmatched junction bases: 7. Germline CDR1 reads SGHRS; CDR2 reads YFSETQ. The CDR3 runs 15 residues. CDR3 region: CASSLGTGKHEKLFF. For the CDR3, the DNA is TGCGCCAGCAGCCTTGGGACAGGGAAACATGAAAAACTGTTTTTT.

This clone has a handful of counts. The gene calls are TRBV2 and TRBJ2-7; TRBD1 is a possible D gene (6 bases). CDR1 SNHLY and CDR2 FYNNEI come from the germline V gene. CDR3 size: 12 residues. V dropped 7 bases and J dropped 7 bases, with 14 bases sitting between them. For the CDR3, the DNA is TGTGCCAGCAAGGCAGGGGCGTGGGAGCAGTACTTC. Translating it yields CASKAGAWEQYF.

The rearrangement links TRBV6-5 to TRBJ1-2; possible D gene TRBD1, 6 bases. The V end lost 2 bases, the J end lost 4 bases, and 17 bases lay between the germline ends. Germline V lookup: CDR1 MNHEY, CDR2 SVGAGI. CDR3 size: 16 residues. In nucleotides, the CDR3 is TGTGCCAGCAGTTACACAGGCAGGGGACCGAGCTATGGCTACACCTTC. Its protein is CASSYTGRGPSYGYTF.

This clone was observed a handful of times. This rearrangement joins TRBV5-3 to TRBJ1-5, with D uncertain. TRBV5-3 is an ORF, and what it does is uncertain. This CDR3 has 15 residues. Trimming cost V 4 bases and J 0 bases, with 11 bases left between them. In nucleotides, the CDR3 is TGTGCCAGAAGCCACGGGGAGCTTAGCAATCAGCCCCAGCATTTT. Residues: CARSHGELSNQPQHF.